This TCR beta chain was sequenced for a study of immune reconstitution after stem cell transplant in scleroderma (dated by TCRdb to 2017 to 2019). This clonotype is characterized as large (0.1 to 1%). Its antigen remains unidentified. No clone much larger than this one lies a single base away; base qualities are absent. Receptors were amplified or captured by RT-PCR. Instrument on record: Illumina MiSeq. TCRdb trimmed the raw reads at Q25, called clones with MiXCR and kept productive beta chains. Rows are combined by CDR3 protein, so each entry shows the most common genes and DNA. This sample gives more than 750 distinct CDR3 sequences in total; over 8% of them show up just once. Of the sample, about a sixth is held by the ten largest clones. CDR1 and CDR2, looked up from the germline V gene, are MNHNS and SASEGT. There are 17 amino acids in the CDR3, from cysteine to phenylalanine inclusive. Kept here is only the CDR3 DNA, which spans 51 bases and is read in frame from base 1. Trimmed from V: 4 bases; trimmed from J: 0 bases; junction bases lacking a gene match: 7.

This material was obtained before or after autologous hematopoietic stem cell transplantation (not recorded which). The TCR comes from a male donor with systemic sclerosis. Here the chain combines TRBV6-1 and TRBJ2-1; TRBD2 matches 9 bases in the middle. This receptor carries the CDR3 CASSVTAGLASYNEQFF. The nucleotide sequence reads as follows: TGTGCCAGCAGTGTAACCGCGGGACTAGCCTCCTACAATGAGCAGTTCTTC.